Below are 29 T cell receptor beta chains sequenced from a single sample in a study of T cell responses to AZD1222 COVID-19 vaccine. Clones were read by immunoSEQ multiplex PCR, and TCRdb kept only the in-frame ones, dropping some. The sample has about 150,000 clones, roughly 92% seen once. This specimen was peripheral blood, taken on day 0 of AZD1222 vaccination. The receptor set was obtained from an adult in good health.

The V and J genes are TRBV2 and TRBJ1-2; D uncertain. Trimming shortened V by 0 bases and J by 3 bases, and 8 bases separated the two germline ends. The CDR3 is 14 amino acids. Germline loops: CDR1 SNHLY, CDR2 FYNNEI. The CDR3 DNA reads TGTGCCAGCAGTGAAGCGCCGGGTGACTATGGCTACACCTTC. Protein sequence: CASSEAPGDYGYTF.

This chain connects TRBV18 to TRBJ2-1, with 16 bases aligning to TRBD2. CDR1 and CDR2 (germline): KGHSH, LQKENI. Losses at the gene ends were 0 bases for V and 9 bases for J; bases not matched to a gene: 2. The CDR3 is 16 amino acids. As DNA, the CDR3 is TGTGCCAGCTCACCACCGGGACTAGCGGGAGGGGTTGAGCAGTTCTTC. The encoded protein is CASSPPGLAGGVEQFF.

This chain uses TRBV5-5 with TRBJ2-1, with 8 bases lining up with TRBD2. Trimming at V came to 0 bases and at J to 4 bases, leaving 9 bases not matched to a gene. This CDR3 is built from 17 residues. Germline CDR1 and CDR2: SGHKS and YYEKEE (reference sequence). CDR3 nucleotides: TGTGCCAGCAGCTTGGAGCCCGGGACTAGGCTATACAATGAGCAGTTCTTC. Amino acids: CASSLEPGTRLYNEQFF.

This clone was counted between two and nine times. This chain joins TRBV10-2 and TRBJ2-7; D unresolved. This CDR3 has 14 amino acids. In germline, CDR1 is WSHSY, CDR2 SAAADI. The V and J ends lost 5 bases and 0 bases respectively, with 11 bases between them. Here the CDR3 reads CASSNWASSYEQYF. The CDR3 nucleotides are TGCGCCAGCAGTAACTGGGCTAGCTCCTACGAGCAGTACTTC.

This chain connects TRBV7-8 to TRBJ1-2, with TRBD1 as a possible D gene (6 bases). V lost 5 bases and J lost 5, with 9 bases in between. The CDR3 loop spans 12 amino acids. CDR1 and CDR2 from the germline V gene are SGHVS and FQNEAQ. The CDR3: CASSITGYGYTF. Here the CDR3 DNA reads TGTGCCAGCAGCATCACAGGGTATGGCTACACCTTC. The variable domain in full, with the rest retrieved from reference TRBV7-8 and TRBJ1-2, is GAGVSQSPRYKVAKRGQDVALRCDPISGHVSLFWYQQALGQGPEFLTYFQNEAQLDKSGLPSDRFFAERPEGSVSTLKIQRTQQEDSAVYLCASSITGYGYTFGSGTRLTVV.

This chain uses TRBV28 with TRBJ2-7; 7 bases agree with TRBD1. This CDR3 spans 13 amino acids. Germline V lookup: CDR1 MDHEN, CDR2 SYDVKM. The J segment lost 4 bases and the V segment lost 3 bases, leaving 3 bases of the junction unmatched. CDR3 sequence: CASSLGDRYEQYF. CDR3 bases: TGTGCCAGCAGTTTGGGGGACAGATACGAGCAGTACTTC. The full variable domain, rest sourced from reference TRBV28 and TRBJ2-7, is DVKVTQSSRYLVKRTGEKVFLECVQDMDHENMFWYRQDPGLGLRLIYFSYDVKMKEKGDIPEGYSVSREKKERFSLILESASTNQTSMYLCASSLGDRYEQYFGPGTRLTVT.

The chain joins TRBV28 to TRBJ2-7; D gene ambiguous. Trimming stripped 2 bases from V and 2 bases from J, with 13 bases between. This CDR3 contains 15 residues. CDR1 and CDR2 from the germline V gene are MDHEN and SYDVKM. CDR3 in DNA: TGTGCCAGCAGTTTACCCGCCGTCATAACCTACGAGCAGTACTTC. Amino acids: CASSLPAVITYEQYF. Full variable domain (outside the CDR3, taken from reference TRBV28 and TRBJ2-7): DVKVTQSSRYLVKRTGEKVFLECVQDMDHENMFWYRQDPGLGLRLIYFSYDVKMKEKGDIPEGYSVSREKKERFSLILESASTNQTSMYLCASSLPAVITYEQYFGPGTRLTVT.

V and J are TRBV12-3 or TRBV12-4 and TRBJ1-4; perhaps TRBD1 as D (6 bases). V was clipped by 1 base and J by 7 bases, with 7 bases between them. The CDR3 runs to 13 residues. The CDR3 loop is CASSLVGGEKLFF. The CDR3 DNA reads TGTGCCAGCAGTTTAGTAGGGGGTGAAAAACTGTTTTTT.

The genes are TRBV7-9 and TRBJ2-2; 7 nucleotides line up with TRBD1. From germline, CDR1 is SEHNR and CDR2 FQNEAQ (reference sequence). The V gene end was trimmed by 4 bases and the J gene end by 2 bases; junction bases not matched to a gene: 4. The CDR3 runs 15 residues. The CDR3 DNA reads as TGTGCCAGCAGCTGGACAGGATCCAACACCGGGGAGCTGTTTTTT. Protein product: CASSWTGSNTGELFF. Supplemented by reference TRBV7-9 and TRBJ2-2, the full variable domain reads DTGVSQNPRHKITKRGQNVTFRCDPISEHNRLYWYRQTLGQGPEFLTYFQNEAQLEKSRLLSDRFSAERPKGSFSTLEIQRTEQGDSAMYLCASSWTGSNTGELFFGEGSRLTVL.

The J gene is TRBJ1-2, the V gene TRBV4-1; D is perhaps TRBD1 (6 bases). Trimming took off 3 bases at V and 1 base at J, with 18 bases between the two ends. Germline CDR1 and CDR2: MGHRA and YSYEKL. The CDR3 covers 17 residues. This CDR3 is CASSHPPKGQHNYGYTF. The CDR3 DNA reads as TGCGCCAGCAGCCATCCCCCAAAAGGACAGCATAACTATGGCTACACCTTC.

The V gene is TRBV19, the J gene TRBJ2-1, with D perhaps matching TRBD1 or TRBD2 (5 bases each). Germline CDR1 LNHDA, CDR2 SQIVND (reference sequence). This CDR3 comprises 14 residues. V dropped 7 bases and J dropped 5 bases, with 15 bases sitting between them. The CDR3 loop is CASTLTGPNNEQFF. CDR3 DNA: TGTGCCAGTACCCTCACGGGGCCGAACAATGAGCAGTTCTTC. Together with reference TRBV19 and TRBJ2-1, the CDR3 gives the full variable domain: DGGITQSPKYLFRKEGQNVTLSCEQNLNHDAMYWYRQDPGQGLRLIYYSQIVNDFQKGDIAEGYSVSREKKESFPLTVTSAQKNPTAFYLCASTLTGPNNEQFFGPGTRLTVL.

Here the CDR3 DNA reads TGTGCCAGCAGTTCCAGTGAGGATGAGCAGTTCTTC. This sequence encodes CASSSSEDEQFF. This chain joins TRBV27 and TRBJ2-1; D is undetermined. From germline, CDR1 is MNHEY and CDR2 SMNVEV (reference sequence). Deletions cut 4 bases from V and 8 bases from J, with 9 bases between. This CDR3 comprises 12 residues.

This clone is a singleton in its sample. The chain recombines TRBV6-6 with TRBJ1-3, with D uncertain. Trimming took off 2 bases at V and 2 bases at J, with 4 bases between the two ends. CDR1 and CDR2 from the germline V gene are MNHNY and SVGAGI (reference sequence). There are 13 residues in the CDR3. CDR3 sequence (DNA): TGTGCCAGCAGTTACGGGCCTGGAAACACCATATATTTT. Encoded protein: CASSYGPGNTIYF.

CDR3 sequence: CASSDPSGGDTEAFF. As DNA, the CDR3 is TGTGCCAGCAGCGACCCGTCGGGGGGGGACACTGAAGCTTTCTTT. The chain couples TRBV25-1 to TRBJ1-1; weak D call: TRBD1 (5 bases). CDR1 MGHDK and CDR2 SYGVNS come from the germline V gene. Deletions cut 6 bases from V and 3 bases from J, with 17 bases between. The CDR3 extends over 15 amino acids.

The chain couples TRBV6-5 to TRBJ2-3; D is tentatively TRBD1 or TRBD2 (6 bases each). The CDR3 sequence is 14 residues long. V was trimmed by 2 bases and J by 3 bases, leaving 9 bases between them. Germline V gene sequence: CDR1 MNHEY, CDR2 SVGAGI. The CDR3 protein is CASSYPGATDTQYF. As DNA, the CDR3 is TGTGCCAGCAGTTACCCGGGGGCTACAGATACGCAGTATTTT.

This chain uses TRBV29-1 with TRBJ2-3, with a possible D match to TRBD1 (5 bases). In germline, CDR1 is SQVTM, CDR2 ANQGSEA. V lost 4 bases and J lost 1, with 6 bases in between. The CDR3 is 12 residues long. CDR3 DNA: TGCAGCGTTGTAGGGGGCACAGATACGCAGTATTTT. Protein: CSVVGGTDTQYF.

The rearrangement links TRBV6-6 to TRBJ1-4; 9 bases fit TRBD1. Germline CDR1 reads MNHNY; CDR2 reads SVGAGI (reference sequence). This CDR3 has 17 residues. The trim removed 5 bases at V and 1 base at J, leaving 8 bases unmatched. The DNA of the CDR3 is TGTGCCAGCAGTCCCCGGGACAGGGATTTAACTAATGAAAAACTGTTTTTT. Its translation is CASSPRDRDLTNEKLFF.

For this clone: One junction end disagrees with the germline gene, perhaps due to a read error. The chain employs TRBV30 and TRBJ2-5; perhaps TRBD2 as D (7 bases). Germline CDR1 and CDR2: GTSNPN and SVGIG (reference sequence). The CDR3 runs to 13 residues. The CDR3 reads CAWSPILGGEANF. The CDR3 DNA follows: TGTGCCTGGAGCCCTATTTTAGGGGGGGAGGCAAACTTC.

J is TRBJ2-3 and V is TRBV2; 9 bases line up with TRBD2. Losses at the gene ends were 6 bases for V and 3 bases for J; bases not matched to a gene: 7. CDR3 length equals 15 residues. In germline, CDR1 is SNHLY, CDR2 FYNNEI. The CDR3 here is CASRGGAGGTDTQYF. The CDR3 DNA sequence: TGTGCCAGCAGAGGGGGCGCGGGGGGGACAGATACGCAGTATTTT.

This chain joins TRBV5-1 and TRBJ1-1; D perhaps matches TRBD1 (6 bases). Between the trimmed V and J ends, which lost 4 bases and 5 bases, there was a span of 18 bases. Germline assignment: CDR1 SGHRS and CDR2 YFSETQ. The CDR3 has 15 amino acids. The CDR3 DNA reads as TGCGCCAGCAGCCCCTGGCAGGGCAGGGGTACTGAAGCTTTCTTT. Translated: CASSPWQGRGTEAFF.

The CDR3 sequence: CASTGGDGGFEKLFF. Written as DNA, the CDR3 is TGTGCCAGCACCGGGGGGGACGGCGGTTTCGAAAAACTGTTTTTT. The rearrangement links TRBV7-9 to TRBJ1-4; D possibly corresponds to TRBD1 (5 bases). The CDR3 spans 15 residues. The germline CDR1 and CDR2 sequences are SEHNR and FQNEAQ (reference sequence). Trimming took off 7 bases at V and 8 bases at J, with 20 bases between the two ends.

This rearrangement joins TRBV4-3 to TRBJ2-7, with TRBD2 matching 8 bases. CDR3 length equals 13 residues. Trimming removed 0 bases from V and 9 bases from J; junction bases left unmatched: 4. Germline V gene sequence: CDR1 LGHNA, CDR2 YSLEER. CDR3 coding DNA: TGCGCCAGCAGCCAAGATCGCGGGGGGTTGCAGTACTTC. Encoded protein: CASSQDRGGLQYF.

This chain uses TRBV6-2 or TRBV6-3 with TRBJ2-7, with 10 positions matching TRBD1. Germline trimming cut 2 bases from V and 2 bases from J; bases unmatched to any gene: 3. The CDR3 contains 15 residues. Germline V CDR1 and CDR2: MNHEY, SVGEGT. CDR3 protein: CASSYGGQGAYEQYF. The CDR3 nucleotides read TGTGCCAGCAGTTACGGAGGACAGGGGGCCTACGAGCAGTACTTC.

In DNA form, the CDR3 reads TGTGCCAGCGCCCGAACCGAGGACAGGGGGCTACTTACACCCCTCCACTTT. As protein: CASARTEDRGLLTPLHF. This rearrangement joins TRBV27 to TRBJ1-6, with 11 bases lining up with TRBD1. The ends lost 8 bases at V and 11 bases at J; junction bases unmatched: 17. Germline CDR1 is MNHEY and CDR2 is SMNVEV (reference sequence). This CDR3 region has 17 residues.

The genes are TRBV4-1 and TRBJ2-2; 9 bases map to TRBD1. The germline V gene has CDR1 MGHRA and CDR2 YSYEKL. This CDR3 comprises 16 residues. With 6 bases clipped from V and 0 bases from J, the junction kept 5 bases outside the gene matches. CDR3 nucleotide sequence: TGCGCCAGCAGTACCAACAGGGGGCCGAACACCGGGGAGCTGTTTTTT. Protein: CASSTNRGPNTGELFF.

The chain combines TRBV28 with TRBJ1-5; no clear D gene. V dropped 0 bases and J dropped 0 bases, with 6 bases sitting between them. The CDR3 has 15 residues. Germline V CDR1 and CDR2: MDHEN, SYDVKM. CDR3 bases: TGTGCCAGCAGTTTATGGGCAGATAGCAATCAGCCCCAGCATTTT. Translation: CASSLWADSNQPQHF.

The V gene is TRBV6-5, the J gene TRBJ2-2; D is unclear. Looked up from germline, CDR1 is MNHEY and CDR2 is SVGAGI. The CDR3 runs to 11 residues. Between the trimmed V and J ends, which lost 10 bases and 8 bases, there was a span of 11 bases. The CDR3 sequence is CATFGAGELFF. In DNA, the CDR3 is TGTGCCACCTTTGGTGCGGGGGAGCTGTTTTTT.

The V and J genes are TRBV7-2 and TRBJ1-1; no reliable D call. The CDR3 is made up of 13 amino acids. In germline, CDR1 is SGHTA, CDR2 FQGNSA. The V end lost 1 base, the J end lost 8 bases, and 11 bases lay between the germline ends. The CDR3 coding sequence is TGTGCCAGCAGCTTAGGGAACAATGGGGAAGCTTTCTTT. This encodes CASSLGNNGEAFF.

The rearrangement joins TRBV27 to TRBJ2-1; possibly TRBD1 for D (5 bases). V lost 4 bases and J lost 7, with 11 bases in between. Germline CDR1 MNHEY, CDR2 SMNVEV (reference sequence). CDR3 length: 13 amino acids. This CDR3 is CASSSRVGNEQFF. In DNA, the CDR3 is TGTGCCAGCAGTTCCAGGGTGGGTAATGAGCAGTTCTTC.